This TCR beta chain was identified during a study of breast tumors, draining lymph nodes, adjacent tissues. Study-wide findings and caveats: Data fit most tumor T cells coming from lymph node, expanding in tumor.

Points on this clonotype: Its cognate antigen is unknown. One junction end disagrees with the germline gene, perhaps due to a read error.

Axillary draining lymph nodes of breast cancer patients supplied the node samples. From germline, CDR1 is SGHTA and CDR2 FQGTGA. The CDR3 contains 13 residues. Each CDR3 protein gets one entry after TCRdb re-called the multiplex PCR reads with MiXCR. This sample has 150,000 to 200,000 distinct CDR3 sequences, with over 25% found just once. The TCR sequence derives from a female donor with breast cancer. Some clones in this sample may be carry-over from other donors' samples. Sequenced: axillary lymph node tissue. The rearrangement joins TRBV7-3 to TRBJ1-1; D is unresolved. The CDR3 nucleotides read TGTGCCAGCAGCTTAACCAGGAACACTGAAGCTCTCTTT. Protein sequence: CASSLTRNTEALF. Complete variable domain (other parts from reference TRBV7-3 and TRBJ1-1): GAGVSQTPSNKVTEKGKYVELRCDPISGHTALYWYRQSLGQGPEFLIYFQGTGAADDSGLPNDRFFAVRPEGSVSTLKIQRTERGDSAVYLCASSLTRNTEALFGQGTRLTVV.